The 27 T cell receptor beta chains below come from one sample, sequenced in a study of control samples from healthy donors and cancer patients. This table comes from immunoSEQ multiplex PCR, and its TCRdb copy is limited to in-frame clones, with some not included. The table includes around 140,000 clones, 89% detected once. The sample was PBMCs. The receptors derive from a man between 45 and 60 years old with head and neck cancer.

CDR3 DNA sequence: TGTGCCACCAGTGATCTCCCCCGTGGTGAGCAGTTCTTC. It encodes CATSDLPRGEQFF. The V gene is TRBV24-1, the J gene TRBJ2-1; D is undetermined. The germline V gene encodes CDR1 KGHDR and CDR2 SFDVKD. Trimming removed 3 bases from V and 9 bases from J, with 11 bases in between. This CDR3 is built from 13 residues.

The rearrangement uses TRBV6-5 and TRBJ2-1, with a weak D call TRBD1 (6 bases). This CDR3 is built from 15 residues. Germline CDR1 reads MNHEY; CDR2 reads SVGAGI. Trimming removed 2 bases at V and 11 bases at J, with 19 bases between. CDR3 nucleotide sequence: TGTGCCAGCAGTTACGGGGCAGGGGCCCTACCGAAGCAGTTCTTC. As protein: CASSYGAGALPKQFF.

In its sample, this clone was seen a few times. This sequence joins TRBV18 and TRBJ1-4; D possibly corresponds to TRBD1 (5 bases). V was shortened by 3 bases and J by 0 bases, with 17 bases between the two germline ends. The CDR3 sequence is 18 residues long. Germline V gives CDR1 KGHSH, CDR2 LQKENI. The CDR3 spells CASSPRAPGPATNEKLFF. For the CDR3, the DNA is TGTGCCAGCTCACCGCGCGCACCGGGACCCGCAACTAATGAAAAACTGTTTTTT.

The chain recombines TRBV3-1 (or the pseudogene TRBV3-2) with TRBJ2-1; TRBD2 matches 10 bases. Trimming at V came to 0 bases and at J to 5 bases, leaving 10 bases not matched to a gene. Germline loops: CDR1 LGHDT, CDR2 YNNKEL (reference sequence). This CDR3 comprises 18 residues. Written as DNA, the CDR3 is TGTGCCAGCAGCCAAGATCATTTGGGGCTAGCGGGGGACAATGAGCAGTTCTTC. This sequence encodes CASSQDHLGLAGDNEQFF.

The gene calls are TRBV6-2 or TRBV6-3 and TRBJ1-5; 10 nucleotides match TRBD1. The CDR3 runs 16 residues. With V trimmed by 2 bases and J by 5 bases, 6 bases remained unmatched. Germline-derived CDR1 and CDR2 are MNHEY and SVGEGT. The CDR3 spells CASSYDWGTGDQPQHF. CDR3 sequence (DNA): TGTGCCAGCAGTTACGATTGGGGGACAGGGGATCAGCCCCAGCATTTT.

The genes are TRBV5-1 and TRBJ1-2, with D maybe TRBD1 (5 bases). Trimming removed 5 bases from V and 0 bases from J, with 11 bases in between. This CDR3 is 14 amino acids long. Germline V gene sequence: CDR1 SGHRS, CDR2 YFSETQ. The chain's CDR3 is CASREGDANYGYTF. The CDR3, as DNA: TGCGCCAGCAGGGAAGGGGATGCTAACTATGGCTACACCTTC.

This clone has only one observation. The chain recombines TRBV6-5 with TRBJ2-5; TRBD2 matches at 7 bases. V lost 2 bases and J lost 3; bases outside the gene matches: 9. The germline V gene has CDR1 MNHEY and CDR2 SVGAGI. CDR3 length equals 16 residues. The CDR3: CASSYSLSGEKETQYF. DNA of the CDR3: TGTGCCAGCAGTTACAGTCTGAGCGGGGAAAAAGAGACCCAGTACTTC.

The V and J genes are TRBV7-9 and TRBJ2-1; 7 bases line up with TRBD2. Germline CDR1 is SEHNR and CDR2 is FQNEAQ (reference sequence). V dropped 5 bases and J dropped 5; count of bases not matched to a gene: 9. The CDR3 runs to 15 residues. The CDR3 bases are TGTGCCAGCAGCGCTAGCGGATCATTCAACAATGAGCAGTTCTTC. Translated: CASSASGSFNNEQFF.

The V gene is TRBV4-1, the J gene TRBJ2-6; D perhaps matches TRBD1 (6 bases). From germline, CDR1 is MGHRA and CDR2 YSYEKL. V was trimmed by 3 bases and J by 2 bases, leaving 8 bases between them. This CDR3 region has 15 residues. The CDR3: CASSQNRAGANVLTF. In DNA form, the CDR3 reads TGCGCCAGCAGCCAGAACAGGGCTGGGGCCAACGTCCTGACTTTC.

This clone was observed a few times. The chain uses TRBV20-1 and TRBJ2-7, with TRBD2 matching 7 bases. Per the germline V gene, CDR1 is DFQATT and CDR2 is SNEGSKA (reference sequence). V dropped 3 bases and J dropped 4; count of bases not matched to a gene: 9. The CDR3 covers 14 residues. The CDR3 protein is CSASGGLLVYEQYF. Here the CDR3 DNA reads TGCAGTGCTAGTGGGGGACTACTAGTTTACGAGCAGTACTTC.

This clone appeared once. In nucleotides, the CDR3 is TGTGCCAGCAGCTCTACAACAGGGGGCGGTGGCTACACCTTC. The encoded protein is CASSSTTGGGGYTF. This sequence joins TRBV11-2 and TRBJ1-2; 9 nucleotides agree with TRBD1. The V segment lost 4 bases and the J segment 7 bases; nucleotides outside the gene matches: 7. The CDR3 loop spans 14 amino acids. Germline loops: CDR1 SGHAT, CDR2 FQNNGV.

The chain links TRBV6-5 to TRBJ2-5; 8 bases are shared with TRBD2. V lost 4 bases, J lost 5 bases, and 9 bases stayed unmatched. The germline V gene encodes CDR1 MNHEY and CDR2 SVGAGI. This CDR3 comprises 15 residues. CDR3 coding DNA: TGTGCCAGCAGTTCGGGACTAGTACCCCGGGAGACCCAGTACTTC. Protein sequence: CASSSGLVPRETQYF.

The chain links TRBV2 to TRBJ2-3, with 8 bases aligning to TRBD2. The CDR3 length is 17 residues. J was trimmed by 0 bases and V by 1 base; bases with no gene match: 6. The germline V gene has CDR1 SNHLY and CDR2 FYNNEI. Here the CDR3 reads CASSEGLAGPSTDTQYF. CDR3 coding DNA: TGTGCCAGCAGTGAAGGATTAGCGGGACCTAGCACAGATACGCAGTATTTT. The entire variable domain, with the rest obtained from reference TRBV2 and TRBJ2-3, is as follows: EPEVTQTPSHQVTQMGQEVILRCVPISNHLYFYWYRQILGQKVEFLVSFYNNEISEKSEIFDDQFSVERPDGSNFTLKIRSTKLEDSAMYFCASSEGLAGPSTDTQYFGPGTRLTVL.

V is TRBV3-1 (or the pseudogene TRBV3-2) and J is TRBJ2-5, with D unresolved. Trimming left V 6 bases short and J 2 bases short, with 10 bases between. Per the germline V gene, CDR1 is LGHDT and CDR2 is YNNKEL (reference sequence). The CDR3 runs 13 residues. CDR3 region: CASRHRDQETQYF. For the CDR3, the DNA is TGTGCCAGCAGGCATAGGGATCAAGAGACCCAGTACTTC.

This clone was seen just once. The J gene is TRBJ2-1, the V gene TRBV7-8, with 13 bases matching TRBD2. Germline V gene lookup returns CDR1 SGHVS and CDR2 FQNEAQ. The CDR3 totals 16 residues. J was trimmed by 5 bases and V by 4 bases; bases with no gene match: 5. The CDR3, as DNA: TGTGCCAGCAGCTCTAGCGGGACTAGCGGGGACAATGAGCAGTTCTTC. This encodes CASSSSGTSGDNEQFF.

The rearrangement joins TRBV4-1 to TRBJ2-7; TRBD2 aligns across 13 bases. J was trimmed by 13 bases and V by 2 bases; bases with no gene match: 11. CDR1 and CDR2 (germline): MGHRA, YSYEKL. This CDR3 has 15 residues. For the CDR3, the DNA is TGCGCCAGCAGCCAAACCGGGACTAGCGGGACCCCTCCCTACTTC. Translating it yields CASSQTGTSGTPPYF.

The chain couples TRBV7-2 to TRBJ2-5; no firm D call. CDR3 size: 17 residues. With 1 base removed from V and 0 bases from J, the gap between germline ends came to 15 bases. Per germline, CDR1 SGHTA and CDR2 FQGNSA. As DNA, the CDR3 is TGTGCCAGCAGCTTAGTTAACGGAGACCCGTACCAAGAGACCCAGTACTTC. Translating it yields CASSLVNGDPYQETQYF.

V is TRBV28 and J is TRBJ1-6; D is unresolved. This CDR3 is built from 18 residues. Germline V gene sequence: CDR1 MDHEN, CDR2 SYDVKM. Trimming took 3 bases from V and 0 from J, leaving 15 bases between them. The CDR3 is CASSFSKGGSSYNSPLHF. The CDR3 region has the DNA TGTGCCAGCAGTTTCTCAAAAGGTGGTAGCTCCTATAATTCACCCCTCCACTTT.

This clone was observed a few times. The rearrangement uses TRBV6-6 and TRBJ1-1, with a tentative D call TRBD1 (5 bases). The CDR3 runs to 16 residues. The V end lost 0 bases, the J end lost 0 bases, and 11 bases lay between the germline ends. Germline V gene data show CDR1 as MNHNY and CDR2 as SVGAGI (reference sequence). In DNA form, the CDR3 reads TGTGCCAGCAGTTACTCGGGGGGATCGATGAACACTGAAGCTTTCTTT. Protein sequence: CASSYSGGSMNTEAFF.

The CDR3 sequence: CASSLGLAGLDTQYF. The CDR3 region has the DNA TGCGCCAGCAGCTTAGGACTAGCGGGATTAGATACGCAGTATTTT. The V gene is TRBV5-1, the J gene TRBJ2-3, with 12 bases matching TRBD2. The CDR3 is 15 residues long. V dropped 2 bases and J dropped 5; count of bases not matched to a gene: 3. Germline V CDR1 and CDR2: SGHRS, YFSETQ.

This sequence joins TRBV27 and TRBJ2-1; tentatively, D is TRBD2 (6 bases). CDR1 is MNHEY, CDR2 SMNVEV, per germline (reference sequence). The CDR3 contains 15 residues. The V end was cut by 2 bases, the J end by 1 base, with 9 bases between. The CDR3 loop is CASSLGLASYNEQFF. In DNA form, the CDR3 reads TGTGCCAGCAGTTTAGGGCTAGCGTCCTACAATGAGCAGTTCTTC.

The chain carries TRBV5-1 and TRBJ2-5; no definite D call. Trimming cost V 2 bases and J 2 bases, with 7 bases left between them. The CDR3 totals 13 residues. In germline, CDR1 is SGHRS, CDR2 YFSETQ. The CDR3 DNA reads TGCGCCAGCAGCTTAGAACCTCAAGAGACCCAGTACTTC. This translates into CASSLEPQETQYF.

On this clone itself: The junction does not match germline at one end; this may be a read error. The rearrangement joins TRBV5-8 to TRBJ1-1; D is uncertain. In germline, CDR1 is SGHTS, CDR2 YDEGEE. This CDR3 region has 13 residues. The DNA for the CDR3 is TGTGCCAGCAGCTTGTCGGAGAACGCTGAAGCTTTCTTT. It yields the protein CASSLSENAEAFF.

The DNA of the CDR3 is TGTGCCAGTAGTATAGCCAGGGGCCCTTCCTACGAGCAGTACTTC. Amino acid sequence: CASSIARGPSYEQYF. The chain is built from TRBV19 and TRBJ2-7, with a tentative D call TRBD1 (6 bases). The germline gives CDR1 LNHDA, CDR2 SQIVND (reference sequence). The CDR3 runs 15 residues. V lost 1 base and J lost 1, with 11 bases in between.

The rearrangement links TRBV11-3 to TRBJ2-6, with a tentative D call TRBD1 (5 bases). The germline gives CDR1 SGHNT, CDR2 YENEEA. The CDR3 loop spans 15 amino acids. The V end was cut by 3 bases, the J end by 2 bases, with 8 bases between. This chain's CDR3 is CASSLAGTGANVLTF. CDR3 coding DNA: TGTGCCAGCAGCTTGGCAGGGACTGGGGCCAACGTCCTGACTTTC.

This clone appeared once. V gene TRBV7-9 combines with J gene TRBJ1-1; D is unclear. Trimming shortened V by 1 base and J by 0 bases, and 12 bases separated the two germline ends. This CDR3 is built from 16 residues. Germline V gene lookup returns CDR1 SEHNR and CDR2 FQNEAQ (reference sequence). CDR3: CASSLERIPMNTEAFF. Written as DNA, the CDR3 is TGTGCCAGCAGCTTAGAGAGGATACCCATGAACACTGAAGCTTTCTTT.

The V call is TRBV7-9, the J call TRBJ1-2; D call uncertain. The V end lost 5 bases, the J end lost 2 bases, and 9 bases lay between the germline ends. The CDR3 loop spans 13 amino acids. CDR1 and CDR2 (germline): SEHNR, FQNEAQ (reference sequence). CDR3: CASSREGNYGYTF. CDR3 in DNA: TGTGCCAGCAGCCGAGAGGGCAACTATGGCTACACCTTC. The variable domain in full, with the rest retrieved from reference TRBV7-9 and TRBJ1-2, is DTGVSQNPRHKITKRGQNVTFRCDPISEHNRLYWYRQTLGQGPEFLTYFQNEAQLEKSRLLSDRFSAERPKGSFSTLEIQRTEQGDSAMYLCASSREGNYGYTFGSGTRLTVV.